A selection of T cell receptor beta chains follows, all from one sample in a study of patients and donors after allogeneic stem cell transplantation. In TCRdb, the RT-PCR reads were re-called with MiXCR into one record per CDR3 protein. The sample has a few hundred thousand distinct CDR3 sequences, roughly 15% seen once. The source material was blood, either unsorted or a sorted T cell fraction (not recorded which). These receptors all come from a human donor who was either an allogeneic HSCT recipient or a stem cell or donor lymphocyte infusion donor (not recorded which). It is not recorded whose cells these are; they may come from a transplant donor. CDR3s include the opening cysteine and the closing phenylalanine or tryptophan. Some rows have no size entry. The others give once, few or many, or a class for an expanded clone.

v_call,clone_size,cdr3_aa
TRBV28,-,CASSFGGPTEAFF
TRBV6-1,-,CASSVLGLGYTF
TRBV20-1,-,CSARDPPGQYF
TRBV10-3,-,CAISDILAGTGDGYTF
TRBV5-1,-,CASSLVGLEQYF
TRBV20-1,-,CSARDPDSVSGNTIYF
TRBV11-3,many,CASSLRGRANEQFF
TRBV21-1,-,CASSKVDSQETQYF
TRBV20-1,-,CSASLGLAGGNEQYF
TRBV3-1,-,CASSQDPREGRYF
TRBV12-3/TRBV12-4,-,CASSYGGGGAREQFF
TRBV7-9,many,CASSSTDPGRDTIYF
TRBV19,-,CASSMVRDGANVLTF
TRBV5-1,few,CASSLVGARTGELFF
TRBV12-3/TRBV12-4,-,CASTIAVRGEAFF
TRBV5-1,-,CASSRQIGTDTQYF
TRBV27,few,CASSFNGLGTEAFF
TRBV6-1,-,CASSEQAGRSTDTQYF
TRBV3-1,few,CASSQEDGFYGYTF
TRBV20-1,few,CSARDGTANTEAFF
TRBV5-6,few,CASSFPGQTYEQYF
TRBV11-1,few,CASSLGGGLAASTDTQYF
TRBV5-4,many,CASTIRDRRGGDEQYF
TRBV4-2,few,CASSQDPGDSSPRNEQFF
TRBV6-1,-,CATVATRDRGFAQYF
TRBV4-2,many,CASSHGIQGAGNEQFF
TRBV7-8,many,CASSLETASTDTQYF
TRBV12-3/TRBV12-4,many,CASSPSGNRYNEQFF
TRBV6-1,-,CASTPWLGGGEKLFF
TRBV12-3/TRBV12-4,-,CASSRGFSGNTIYF
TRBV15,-,CATSRSRGQGATEAFF
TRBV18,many,CASSPSSGEETQYF
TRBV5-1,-,CASSTWDAETGYTF
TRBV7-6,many,CASSDRDGSGNTIYF
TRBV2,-,CASSDRTQGIETQYF
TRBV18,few,CASSPRGFGTQPQHF
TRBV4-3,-,CASSRTLVMRDTQYF
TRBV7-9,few,CASSLVGTQYF
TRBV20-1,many,CSAQSGVYTGELFF